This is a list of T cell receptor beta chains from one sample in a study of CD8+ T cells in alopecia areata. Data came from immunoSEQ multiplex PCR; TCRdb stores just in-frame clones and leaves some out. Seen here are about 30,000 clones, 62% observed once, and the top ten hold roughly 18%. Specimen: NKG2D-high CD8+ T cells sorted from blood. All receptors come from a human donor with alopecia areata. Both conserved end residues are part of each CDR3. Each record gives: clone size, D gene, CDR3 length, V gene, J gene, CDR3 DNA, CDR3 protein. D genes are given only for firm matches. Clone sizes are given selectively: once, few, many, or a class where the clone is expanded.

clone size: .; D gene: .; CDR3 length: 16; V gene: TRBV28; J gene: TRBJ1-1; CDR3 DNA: TGTGCCAGCAGTTTAGGTGGCAGGGGATTAAACACTGAAGCTTTCTTT; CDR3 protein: CASSLGGRGLNTEAFF
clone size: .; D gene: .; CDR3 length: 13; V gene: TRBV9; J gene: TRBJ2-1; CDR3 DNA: TGTGCCAGCAGCGTAGACCCGTATAATGAGCAGTTCTTC; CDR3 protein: CASSVDPYNEQFF
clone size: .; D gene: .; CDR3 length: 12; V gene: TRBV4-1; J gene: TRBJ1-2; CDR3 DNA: TGCGCCAGCAGCCAGTACAACTATGGCTACACCTTC; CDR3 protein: CASSQYNYGYTF
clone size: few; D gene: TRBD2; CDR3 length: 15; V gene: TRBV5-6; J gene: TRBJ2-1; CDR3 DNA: TGTGCCAGCAGCTTGTCCGCGGGAGCGTACAATGAGCAGTTCTTC; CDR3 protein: CASSLSAGAYNEQFF
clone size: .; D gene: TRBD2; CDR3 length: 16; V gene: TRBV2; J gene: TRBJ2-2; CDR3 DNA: TGTGCCAGCAGTGATGGTCTAGCGGGGAACACCGGGGAGCTGTTTTTT; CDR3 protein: CASSDGLAGNTGELFF
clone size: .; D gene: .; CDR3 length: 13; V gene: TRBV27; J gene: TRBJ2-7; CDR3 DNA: TGTGCCAGCAGTTTAAGTGGGCCCTACGAGCAGTACTTC; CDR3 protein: CASSLSGPYEQYF
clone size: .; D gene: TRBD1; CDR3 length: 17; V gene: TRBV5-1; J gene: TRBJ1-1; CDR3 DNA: TGCGCCAGCAGCTTGGACAGGGGGCTGCTTTGGGACACTGAAGCTTTCTTT; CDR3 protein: CASSLDRGLLWDTEAFF
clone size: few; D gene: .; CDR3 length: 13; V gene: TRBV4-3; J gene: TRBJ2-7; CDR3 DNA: TGCGCCAGCAGCCCCTTCCGCGGTTACGAGCAGTACTTC; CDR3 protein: CASSPFRGYEQYF
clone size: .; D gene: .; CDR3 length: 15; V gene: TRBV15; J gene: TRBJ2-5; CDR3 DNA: TGTGCCACCGGCTCGGGTCGGAACGCCCAAGAGACCCAGTACTTC; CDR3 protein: CATGSGRNAQETQYF
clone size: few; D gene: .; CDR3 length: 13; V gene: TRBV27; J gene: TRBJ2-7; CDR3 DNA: TGTGCTACAGCAGTTACAGGGACCTACGAGCAGTACTTC; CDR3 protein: CATAVTGTYEQYF
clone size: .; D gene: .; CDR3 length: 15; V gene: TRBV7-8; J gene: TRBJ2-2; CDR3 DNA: TGTGCCAGCAGTCTAGAGGCCGGCGGGACCGGGGAGCTGTTTTTT; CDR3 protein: CASSLEAGGTGELFF
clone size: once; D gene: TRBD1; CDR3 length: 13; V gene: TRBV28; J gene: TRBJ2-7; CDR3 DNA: TGTGCCAGCAGTCTAGGGACAGCCTACGAGCAGTACTTC; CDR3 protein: CASSLGTAYEQYF
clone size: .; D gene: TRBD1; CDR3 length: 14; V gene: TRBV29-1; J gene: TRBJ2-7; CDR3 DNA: TGCAGCGTTGAAGGGCCCGGGACAGCTTACGAGCAGTACTTC; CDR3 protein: CSVEGPGTAYEQYF
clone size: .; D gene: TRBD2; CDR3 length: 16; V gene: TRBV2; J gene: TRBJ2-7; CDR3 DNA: TGTGCCAGCAGTGTCCCGGCTAGCGGGAGACCCTACGAGCAGTACTTC; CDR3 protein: CASSVPASGRPYEQYF
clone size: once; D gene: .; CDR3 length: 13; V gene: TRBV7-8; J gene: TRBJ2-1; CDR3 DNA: TGTGCCAGCAGCTACAACCTGGACAATGAGCAGTTCTTC; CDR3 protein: CASSYNLDNEQFF
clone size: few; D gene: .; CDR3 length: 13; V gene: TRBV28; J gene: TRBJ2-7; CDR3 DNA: TGTGCCAGCAGTTTTGCACAGGCCTACGAGCAGTACTTC; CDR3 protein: CASSFAQAYEQYF
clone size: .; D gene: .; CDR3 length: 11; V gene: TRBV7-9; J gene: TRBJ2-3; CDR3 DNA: TGTGCCAGCAGCTTTCGAGGTACGCAGTATTTT; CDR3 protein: CASSFRGTQYF
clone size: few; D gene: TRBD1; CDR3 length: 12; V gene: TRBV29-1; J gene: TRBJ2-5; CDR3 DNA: TGCAGCGGACAGGGACAGGGAAAGACCCAGTACTTC; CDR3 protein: CSGQGQGKTQYF
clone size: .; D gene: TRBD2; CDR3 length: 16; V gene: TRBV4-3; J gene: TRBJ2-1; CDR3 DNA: TGCGCCAGCAGCCAAGAGGGGGGGACTTTTTACAATGAGCAGTTCTTC; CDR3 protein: CASSQEGGTFYNEQFF
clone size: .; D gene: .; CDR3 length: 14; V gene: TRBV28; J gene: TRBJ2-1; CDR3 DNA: TGTGCCAGCAGTTTAAGGGCCAGGGAAAATGAGCAGTTCTTC; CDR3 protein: CASSLRARENEQFF
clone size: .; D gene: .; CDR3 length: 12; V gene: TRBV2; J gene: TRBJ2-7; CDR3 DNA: TGTGCCAGCACGGGGGTGTCCTACGAGCAGTACTTC; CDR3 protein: CASTGVSYEQYF
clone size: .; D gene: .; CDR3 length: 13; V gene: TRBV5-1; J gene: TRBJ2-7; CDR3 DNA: TGCGCCAGCAGCTTCAACCCTCCCAGCGAGCAGTACTTC; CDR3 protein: CASSFNPPSEQYF
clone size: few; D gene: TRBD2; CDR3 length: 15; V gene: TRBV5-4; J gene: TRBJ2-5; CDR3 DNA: TGTGCCAGCAGCTTCCTAGCGGGGGGGAGGGAGACCCAGTACTTC; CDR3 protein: CASSFLAGGRETQYF
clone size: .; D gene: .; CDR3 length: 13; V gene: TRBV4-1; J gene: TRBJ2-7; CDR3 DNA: TGCGCCAGCAGCCCCTCAAAGGGCTACGAGCAGTACTTC; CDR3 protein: CASSPSKGYEQYF
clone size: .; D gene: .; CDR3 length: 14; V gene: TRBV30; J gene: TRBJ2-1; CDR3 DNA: TGTGCCGGGCATGCCGACCCCTCCCTTAATGAGCAGTTCTTC; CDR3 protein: CAGHADPSLNEQFF
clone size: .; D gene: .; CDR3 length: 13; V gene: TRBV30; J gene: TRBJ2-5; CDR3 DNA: TGTGCCTGGAGTGGGAGTTTGAGGGAGACCCAGTACTTC; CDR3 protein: CAWSGSLRETQYF
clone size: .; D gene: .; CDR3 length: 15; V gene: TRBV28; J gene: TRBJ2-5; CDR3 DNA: TGTGCCAGCAGTCCCGGGACGGAGACTCAAGAGACCCAGTACTTC; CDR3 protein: CASSPGTETQETQYF
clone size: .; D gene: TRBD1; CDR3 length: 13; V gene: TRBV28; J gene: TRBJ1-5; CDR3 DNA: TGTGCCAGCAGTGGACAGGGGAATCAGCCCCAGCATTTT; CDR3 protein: CASSGQGNQPQHF
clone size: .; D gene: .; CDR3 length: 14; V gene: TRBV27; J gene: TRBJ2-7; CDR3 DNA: TGTGCCAGCAGTTTTAACGGGAACTCCTACGAGCAGTACTTC; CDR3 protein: CASSFNGNSYEQYF
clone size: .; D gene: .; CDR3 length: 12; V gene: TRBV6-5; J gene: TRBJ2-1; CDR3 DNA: TGTGCCAGCAGTGACCAGGTGGATGAGCAGTTCTTC; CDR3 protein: CASSDQVDEQFF
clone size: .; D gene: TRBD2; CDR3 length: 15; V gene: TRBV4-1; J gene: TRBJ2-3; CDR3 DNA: TGCGCCAGCAGCCAAGTTGCGGGAGTCACAGATACGCAGTATTTT; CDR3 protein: CASSQVAGVTDTQYF
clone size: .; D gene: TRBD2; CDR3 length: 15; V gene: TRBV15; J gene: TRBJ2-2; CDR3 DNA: TGTGCCACCTCCTCAGCGGGAGTATACACCGGGGAGCTGTTTTTT; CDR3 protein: CATSSAGVYTGELFF
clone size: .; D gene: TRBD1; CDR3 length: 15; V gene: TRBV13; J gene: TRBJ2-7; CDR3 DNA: TGTGCCAGCAGCTTCCGACAGGGGCTTGAAAACGAGCAGTACTTC; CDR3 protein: CASSFRQGLENEQYF
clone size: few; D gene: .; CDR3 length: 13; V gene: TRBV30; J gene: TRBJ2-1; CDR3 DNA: TGTGCCTGGAGTGAGAGTTTCAGCAATGAGCAGTTCTTC; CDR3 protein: CAWSESFSNEQFF
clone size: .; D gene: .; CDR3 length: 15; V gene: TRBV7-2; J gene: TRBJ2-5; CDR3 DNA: TGTGCCAGCAGCTCGGGGGGCGTGGAACAAGAGACCCAGTACTTC; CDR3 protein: CASSSGGVEQETQYF
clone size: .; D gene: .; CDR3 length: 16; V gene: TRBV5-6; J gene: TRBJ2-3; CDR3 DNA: TGTGCCAGCAGCTTGAGAGTCGGGACTAGCACAGATACGCAGTATTTT; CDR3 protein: CASSLRVGTSTDTQYF
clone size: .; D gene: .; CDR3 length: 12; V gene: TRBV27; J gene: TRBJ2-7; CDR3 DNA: TGTGCCAGCCGGGGGAACCCCTACGAGCAGTACTTC; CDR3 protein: CASRGNPYEQYF
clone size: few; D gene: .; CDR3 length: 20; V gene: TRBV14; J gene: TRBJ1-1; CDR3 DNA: TGTGCCAGCAGCCAAGATTCCTGGGGTCCGGGCTACGGGGAGAACACTGAAGCTTTCTTT; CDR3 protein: CASSQDSWGPGYGENTEAFF
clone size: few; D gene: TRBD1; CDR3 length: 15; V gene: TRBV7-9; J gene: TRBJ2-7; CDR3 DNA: TGTGCCAGCAGCCTTGACAGGGGTTTCGCATACGAGCAGTACTTC; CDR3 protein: CASSLDRGFAYEQYF
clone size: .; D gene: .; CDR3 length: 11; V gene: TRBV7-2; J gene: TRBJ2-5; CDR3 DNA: TGTGCCAGCAGCATCCAAGAGACCCAGTACTTC; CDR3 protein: CASSIQETQYF
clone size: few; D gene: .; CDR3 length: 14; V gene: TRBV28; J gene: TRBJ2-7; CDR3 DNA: TGTGCCAGCAGTTTAAGGGAAGCCGGCTACGAGCAGTACTTC; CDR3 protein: CASSLREAGYEQYF
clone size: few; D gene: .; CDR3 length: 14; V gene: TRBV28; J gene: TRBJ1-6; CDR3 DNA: TGTGCCAGCAGTTTACGACGGGAGCTTTCACCCCTCCACTTT; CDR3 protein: CASSLRRELSPLHF
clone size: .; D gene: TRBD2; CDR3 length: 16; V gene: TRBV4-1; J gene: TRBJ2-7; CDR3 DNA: TGCGCCAGCAGCCTAAGCTCGGGACTAGCTCTCGACGAGCAGTACTTC; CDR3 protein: CASSLSSGLALDEQYF
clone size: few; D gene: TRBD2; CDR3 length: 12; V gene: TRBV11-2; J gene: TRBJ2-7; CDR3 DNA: TGTGCCAGCAGCCGGCGGGGGGACGAGCAGTACTTC; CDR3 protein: CASSRRGDEQYF
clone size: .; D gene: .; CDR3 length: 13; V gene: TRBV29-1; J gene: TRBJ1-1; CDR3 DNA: TGCAGCGTTGTTGGGGGGCTACGGACTGAAGCTTTCTTT; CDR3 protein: CSVVGGLRTEAFF
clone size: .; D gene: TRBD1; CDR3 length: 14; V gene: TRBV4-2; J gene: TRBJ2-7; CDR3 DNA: TGTGCCAGCAGTACAGGGGGCGTCTACTACGAGCAGTACTTC; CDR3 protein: CASSTGGVYYEQYF
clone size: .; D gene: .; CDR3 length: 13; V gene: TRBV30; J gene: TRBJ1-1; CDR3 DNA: TGTGCCTGGACCGGGGCAGTCGACACTGAAGCTTTCTTT; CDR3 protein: CAWTGAVDTEAFF
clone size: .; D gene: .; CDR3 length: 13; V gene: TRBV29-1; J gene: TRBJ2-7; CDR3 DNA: TGCAGCGTTGCTCTCACAGAGACCTACGAGCAGTACTTC; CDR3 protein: CSVALTETYEQYF
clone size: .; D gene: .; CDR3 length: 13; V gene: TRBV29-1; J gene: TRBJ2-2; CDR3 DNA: TGCAGCGTCCCCGGACGGAACACCGGGGAGCTGTTTTTT; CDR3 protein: CSVPGRNTGELFF
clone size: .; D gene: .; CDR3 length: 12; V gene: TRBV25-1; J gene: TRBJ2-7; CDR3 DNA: TGTGCCAGCAGTGATCTGCCCCACGAGCAGTACTTC; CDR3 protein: CASSDLPHEQYF
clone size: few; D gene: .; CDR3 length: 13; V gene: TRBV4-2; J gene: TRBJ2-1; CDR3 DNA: TGTGCCAGCAGCCAAGCCAGTTACAATGAGCAGTTCTTC; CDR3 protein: CASSQASYNEQFF
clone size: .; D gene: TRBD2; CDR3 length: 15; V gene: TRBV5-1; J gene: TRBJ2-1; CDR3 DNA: TGCGCCAGCAGCTTGGGGGCGGGAGGACCGAAGTTGGAGTTCTTC; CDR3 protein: CASSLGAGGPKLEFF
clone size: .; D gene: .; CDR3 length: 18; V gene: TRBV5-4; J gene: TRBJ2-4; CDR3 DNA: TGTGCCAGCAGCTTGGCCGTCCCGGACAGACTAGCCAAAAACATTCAGTACTTC; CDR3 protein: CASSLAVPDRLAKNIQYF
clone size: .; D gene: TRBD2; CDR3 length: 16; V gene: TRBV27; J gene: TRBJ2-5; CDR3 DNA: TGTGCCAGCAGTCAAGGACTAGCTTCAGTCCAAGAGACCCAGTACTTC; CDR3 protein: CASSQGLASVQETQYF
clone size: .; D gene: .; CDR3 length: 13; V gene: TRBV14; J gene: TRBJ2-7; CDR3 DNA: TGTGCCAGCAGCCCGGGCCCAGGAGGCGAGCAGTACTTC; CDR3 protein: CASSPGPGGEQYF
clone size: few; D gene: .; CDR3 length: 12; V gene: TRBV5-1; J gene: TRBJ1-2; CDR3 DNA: TGCGCCAGCGCGGGGCAAACGCCTGGCTACACCTTC; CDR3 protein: CASAGQTPGYTF